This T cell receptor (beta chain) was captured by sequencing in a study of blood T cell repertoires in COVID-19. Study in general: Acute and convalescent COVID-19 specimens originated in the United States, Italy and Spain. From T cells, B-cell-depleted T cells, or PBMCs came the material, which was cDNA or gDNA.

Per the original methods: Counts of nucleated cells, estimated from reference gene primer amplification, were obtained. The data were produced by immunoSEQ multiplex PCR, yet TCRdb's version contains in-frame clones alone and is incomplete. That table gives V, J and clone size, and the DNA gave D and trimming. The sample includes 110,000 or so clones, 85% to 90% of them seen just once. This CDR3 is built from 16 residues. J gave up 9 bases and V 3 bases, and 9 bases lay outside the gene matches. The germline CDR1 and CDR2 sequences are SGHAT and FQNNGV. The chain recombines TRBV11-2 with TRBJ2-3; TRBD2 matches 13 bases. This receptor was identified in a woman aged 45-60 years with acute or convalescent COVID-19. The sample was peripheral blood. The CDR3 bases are TGTGCCAGCAGCTTCCTTACTAGCGGGGGGGCTATAACGCAGTATTTT. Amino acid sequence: CASSFLTSGGAITQYF.